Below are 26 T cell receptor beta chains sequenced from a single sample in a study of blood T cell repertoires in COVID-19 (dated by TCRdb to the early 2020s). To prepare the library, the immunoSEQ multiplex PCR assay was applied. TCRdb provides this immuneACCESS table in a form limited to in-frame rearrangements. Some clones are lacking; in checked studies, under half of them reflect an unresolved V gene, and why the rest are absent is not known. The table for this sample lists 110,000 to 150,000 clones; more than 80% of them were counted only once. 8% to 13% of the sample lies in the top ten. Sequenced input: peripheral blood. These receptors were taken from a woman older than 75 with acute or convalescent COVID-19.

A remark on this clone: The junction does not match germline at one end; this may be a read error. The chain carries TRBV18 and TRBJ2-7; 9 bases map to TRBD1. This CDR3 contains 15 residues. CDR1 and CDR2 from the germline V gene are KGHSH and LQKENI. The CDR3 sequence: CASSSPDRGTYEQYF. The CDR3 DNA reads TGTGCCAGCTCATCACCGGACAGGGGTACCTACGAGCAGTACTTC.

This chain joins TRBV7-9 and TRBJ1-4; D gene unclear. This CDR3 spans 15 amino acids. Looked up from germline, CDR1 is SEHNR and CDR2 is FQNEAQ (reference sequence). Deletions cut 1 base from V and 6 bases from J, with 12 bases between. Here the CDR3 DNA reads TGTGCCAGCAGCTTAGGTGGAGTAGGTGATGAAAAACTGTTTTTT. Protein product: CASSLGGVGDEKLFF.

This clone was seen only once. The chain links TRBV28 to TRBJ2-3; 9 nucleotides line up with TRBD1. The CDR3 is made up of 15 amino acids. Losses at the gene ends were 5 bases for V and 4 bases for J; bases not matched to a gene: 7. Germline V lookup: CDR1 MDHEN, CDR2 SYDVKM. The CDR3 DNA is TGTGCCAGCAGTCCGGGACAGGGACGCCCAGATACGCAGTATTTT. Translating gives CASSPGQGRPDTQYF.

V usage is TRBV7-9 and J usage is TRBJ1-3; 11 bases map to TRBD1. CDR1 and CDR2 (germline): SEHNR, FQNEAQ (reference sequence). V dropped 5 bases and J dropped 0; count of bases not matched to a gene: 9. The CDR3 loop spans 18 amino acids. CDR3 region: CASSQDRGRGNSGNTIYF. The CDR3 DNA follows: TGTGCCAGCAGCCAGGACAGGGGGCGAGGAAACTCTGGAAACACCATATATTTT.

The DNA for the CDR3 is TGTGCCAGCAGCTGGCGACAGGCTGGCACTGAAGCTTTCTTT. Translated: CASSWRQAGTEAFF. The chain carries TRBV11-2 and TRBJ1-1, with D perhaps matching TRBD1 (6 bases). Trimming left V 4 bases short and J 4 bases short, with 13 bases between. This CDR3 is 14 amino acids long. Germline V gives CDR1 SGHAT, CDR2 FQNNGV.

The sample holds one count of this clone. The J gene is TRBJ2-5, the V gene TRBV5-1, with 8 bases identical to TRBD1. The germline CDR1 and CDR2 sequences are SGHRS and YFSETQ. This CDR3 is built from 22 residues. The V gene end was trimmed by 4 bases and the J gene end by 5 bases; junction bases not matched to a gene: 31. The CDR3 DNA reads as TGCGCCAGCAGCAATACCACCGGGACAGGCCCAACCAAGATGCTCAAGGGGGAGACCCAGTACTTC. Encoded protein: CASSNTTGTGPTKMLKGETQYF.

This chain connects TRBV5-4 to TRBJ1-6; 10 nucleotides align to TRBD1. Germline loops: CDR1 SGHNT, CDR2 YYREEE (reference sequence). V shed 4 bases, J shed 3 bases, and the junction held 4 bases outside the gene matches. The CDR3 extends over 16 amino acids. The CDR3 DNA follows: TGTGCCAGCAGCCGTGGACAGGGGGTCTATAATTCACCCCTCCACTTT. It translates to CASSRGQGVYNSPLHF.

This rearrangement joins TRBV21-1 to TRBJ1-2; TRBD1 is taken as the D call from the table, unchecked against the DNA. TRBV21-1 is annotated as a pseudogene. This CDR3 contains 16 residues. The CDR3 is CASPRLNGQGQDGYTF. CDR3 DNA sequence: TGTGCCAGCCCAAGACTTAACGGGCAGGGGCAAGATGGCTACACCTTC.

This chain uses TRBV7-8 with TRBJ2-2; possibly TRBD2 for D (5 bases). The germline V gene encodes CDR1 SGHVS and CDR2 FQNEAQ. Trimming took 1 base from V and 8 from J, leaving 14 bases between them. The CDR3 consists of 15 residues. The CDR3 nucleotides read TGTGCCAGCAGCTTAGAAGGACTTCATTCAGGGGAGCTGTTTTTT. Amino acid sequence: CASSLEGLHSGELFF.

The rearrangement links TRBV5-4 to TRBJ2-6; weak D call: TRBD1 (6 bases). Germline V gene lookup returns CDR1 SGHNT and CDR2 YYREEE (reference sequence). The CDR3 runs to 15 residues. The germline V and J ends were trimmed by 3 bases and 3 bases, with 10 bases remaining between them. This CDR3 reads CASSSTGYGANVLTF. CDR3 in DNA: TGTGCCAGCAGCTCTACAGGGTATGGGGCCAACGTCCTGACTTTC.

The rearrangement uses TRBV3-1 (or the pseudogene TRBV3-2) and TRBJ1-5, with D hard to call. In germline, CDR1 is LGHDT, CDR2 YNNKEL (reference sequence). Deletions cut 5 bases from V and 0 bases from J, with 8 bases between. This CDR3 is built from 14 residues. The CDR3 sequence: CASSGGHSNQPQHF. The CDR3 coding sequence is TGTGCCAGCAGCGGTGGCCATAGCAATCAGCCCCAGCATTTT.

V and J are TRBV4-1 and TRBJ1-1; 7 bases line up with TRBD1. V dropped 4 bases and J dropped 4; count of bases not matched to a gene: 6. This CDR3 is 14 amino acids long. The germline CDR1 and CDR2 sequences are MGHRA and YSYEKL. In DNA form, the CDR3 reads TGCGCCAGCAGCCGAGGGGGCCTTGGCACTGAAGCTTTCTTT. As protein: CASSRGGLGTEAFF.

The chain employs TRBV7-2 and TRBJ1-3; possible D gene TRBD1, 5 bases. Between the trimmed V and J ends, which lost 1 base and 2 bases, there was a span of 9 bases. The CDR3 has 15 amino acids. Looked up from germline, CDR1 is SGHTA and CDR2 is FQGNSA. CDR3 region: CASSLVRGAGNTIYF. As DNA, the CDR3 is TGTGCCAGCAGCTTAGTTCGGGGGGCTGGAAACACCATATATTTT.

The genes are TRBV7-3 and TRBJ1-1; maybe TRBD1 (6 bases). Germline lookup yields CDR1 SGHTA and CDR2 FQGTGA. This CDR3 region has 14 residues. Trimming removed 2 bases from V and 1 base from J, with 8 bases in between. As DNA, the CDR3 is TGTGCCAGCAGCTTAGGGGGACAGAACACTGAAGCTTTCTTT. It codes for CASSLGGQNTEAFF.

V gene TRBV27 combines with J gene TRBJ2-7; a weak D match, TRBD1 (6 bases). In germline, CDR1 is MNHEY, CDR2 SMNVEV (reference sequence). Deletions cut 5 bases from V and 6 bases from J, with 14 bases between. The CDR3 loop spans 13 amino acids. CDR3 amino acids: CASSQSTGSEQYF. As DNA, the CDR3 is TGTGCCAGCAGTCAATCGACAGGTAGCGAGCAGTACTTC.

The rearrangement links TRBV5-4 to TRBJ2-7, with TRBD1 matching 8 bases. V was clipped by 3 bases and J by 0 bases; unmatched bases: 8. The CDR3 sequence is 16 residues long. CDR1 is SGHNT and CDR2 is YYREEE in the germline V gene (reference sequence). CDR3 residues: CASSSGGGPSSYEQYF. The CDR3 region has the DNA TGTGCCAGCAGCTCAGGGGGCGGACCCAGCTCCTACGAGCAGTACTTC. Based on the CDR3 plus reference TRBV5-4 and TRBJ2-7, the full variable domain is ETGVTQSPTHLIKTRGQQVTLRCSSQSGHNTVSWYQQALGQGPQFIFQYYREEENGRGNFPPRFSGLQFPNYSSELNVNALELDDSALYLCASSSGGGPSSYEQYFGPGTRLTVT.

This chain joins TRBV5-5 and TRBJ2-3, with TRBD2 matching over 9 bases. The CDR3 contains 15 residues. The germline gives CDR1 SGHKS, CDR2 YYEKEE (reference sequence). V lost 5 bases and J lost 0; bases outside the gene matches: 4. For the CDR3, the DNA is TGTGCCAGCAGACAGACTAGCGGTAGCACAGATACGCAGTATTTT. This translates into CASRQTSGSTDTQYF.

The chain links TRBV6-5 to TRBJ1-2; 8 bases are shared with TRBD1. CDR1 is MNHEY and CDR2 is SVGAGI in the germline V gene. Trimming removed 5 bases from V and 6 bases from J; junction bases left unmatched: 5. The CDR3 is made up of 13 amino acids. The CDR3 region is CASSNPGGDGYTF. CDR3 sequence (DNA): TGTGCCAGCAGTAACCCAGGGGGCGATGGCTACACCTTC.

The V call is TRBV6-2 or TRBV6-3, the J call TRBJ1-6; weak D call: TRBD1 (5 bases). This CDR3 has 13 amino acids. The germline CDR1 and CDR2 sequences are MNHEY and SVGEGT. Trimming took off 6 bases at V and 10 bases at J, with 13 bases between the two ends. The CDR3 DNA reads TGTGCCAGCAGCCGCCAGGGTCCCTCACCCCTCCACTTT. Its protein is CASSRQGPSPLHF.

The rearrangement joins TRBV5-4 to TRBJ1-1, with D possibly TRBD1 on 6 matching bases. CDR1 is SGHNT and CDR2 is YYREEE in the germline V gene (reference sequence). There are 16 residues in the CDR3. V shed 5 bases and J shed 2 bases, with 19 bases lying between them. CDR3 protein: CASSQDMGTTNTEAFF. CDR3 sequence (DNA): TGTGCCAGCAGTCAGGACATGGGGACAACTAACACTGAAGCTTTCTTT.

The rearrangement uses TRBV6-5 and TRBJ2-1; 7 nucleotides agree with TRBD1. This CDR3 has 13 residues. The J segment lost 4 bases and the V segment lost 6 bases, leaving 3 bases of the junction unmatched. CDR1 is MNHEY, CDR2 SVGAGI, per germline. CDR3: CASRGQIYNEQFF. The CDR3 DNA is TGTGCCAGCAGGGGACAGATTTACAATGAGCAGTTCTTC.

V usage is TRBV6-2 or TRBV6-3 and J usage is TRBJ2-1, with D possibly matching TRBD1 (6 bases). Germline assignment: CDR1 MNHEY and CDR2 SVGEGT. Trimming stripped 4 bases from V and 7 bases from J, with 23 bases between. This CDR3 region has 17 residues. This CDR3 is CASSSGVHTGLRNEQFF. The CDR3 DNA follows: TGTGCCAGCAGTTCCGGCGTGCATACAGGGTTGCGGAATGAGCAGTTCTTC.

The CDR3 nucleotides read TGCGCCAGCAGCCCCTCCCCGACAGGCTCCTACGAGCAGTACTTC. Residues: CASSPSPTGSYEQYF. The chain couples TRBV4-3 to TRBJ2-7; the D gene is possibly TRBD1 (6 bases). The length of the CDR3 is 15 residues. Germline V gene sequence: CDR1 LGHNA, CDR2 YSLEER. The germline V and J ends were trimmed by 4 bases and 0 bases, with 13 bases remaining between them.

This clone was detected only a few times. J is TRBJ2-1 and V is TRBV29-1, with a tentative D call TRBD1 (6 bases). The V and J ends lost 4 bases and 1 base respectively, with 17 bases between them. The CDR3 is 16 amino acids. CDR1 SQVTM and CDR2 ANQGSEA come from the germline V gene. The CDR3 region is CSVVFQDSLSYNEQFF. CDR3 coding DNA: TGCAGCGTTGTTTTTCAGGACAGCCTTTCCTACAATGAGCAGTTCTTC.

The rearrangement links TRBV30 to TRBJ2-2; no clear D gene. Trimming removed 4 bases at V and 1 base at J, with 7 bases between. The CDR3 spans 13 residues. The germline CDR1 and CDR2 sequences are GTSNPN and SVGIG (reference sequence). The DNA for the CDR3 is TGTGCCTGGACGTACAGGAACACCGGGGAGCTGTTTTTT. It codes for CAWTYRNTGELFF.

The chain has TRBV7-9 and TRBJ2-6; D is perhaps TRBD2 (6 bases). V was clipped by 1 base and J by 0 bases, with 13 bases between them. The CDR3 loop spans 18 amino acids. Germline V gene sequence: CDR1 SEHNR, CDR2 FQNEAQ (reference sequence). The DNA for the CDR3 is TGTGCCAGCAGCTTAGTCGGGGGACCCTTCTCTGGGGCCAACGTCCTGACTTTC. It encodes CASSLVGGPFSGANVLTF. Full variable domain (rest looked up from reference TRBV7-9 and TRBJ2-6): DTGVSQNPRHKITKRGQNVTFRCDPISEHNRLYWYRQTLGQGPEFLTYFQNEAQLEKSRLLSDRFSAERPKGSFSTLEIQRTEQGDSAMYLCASSLVGGPFSGANVLTFGAGSRLTVL.